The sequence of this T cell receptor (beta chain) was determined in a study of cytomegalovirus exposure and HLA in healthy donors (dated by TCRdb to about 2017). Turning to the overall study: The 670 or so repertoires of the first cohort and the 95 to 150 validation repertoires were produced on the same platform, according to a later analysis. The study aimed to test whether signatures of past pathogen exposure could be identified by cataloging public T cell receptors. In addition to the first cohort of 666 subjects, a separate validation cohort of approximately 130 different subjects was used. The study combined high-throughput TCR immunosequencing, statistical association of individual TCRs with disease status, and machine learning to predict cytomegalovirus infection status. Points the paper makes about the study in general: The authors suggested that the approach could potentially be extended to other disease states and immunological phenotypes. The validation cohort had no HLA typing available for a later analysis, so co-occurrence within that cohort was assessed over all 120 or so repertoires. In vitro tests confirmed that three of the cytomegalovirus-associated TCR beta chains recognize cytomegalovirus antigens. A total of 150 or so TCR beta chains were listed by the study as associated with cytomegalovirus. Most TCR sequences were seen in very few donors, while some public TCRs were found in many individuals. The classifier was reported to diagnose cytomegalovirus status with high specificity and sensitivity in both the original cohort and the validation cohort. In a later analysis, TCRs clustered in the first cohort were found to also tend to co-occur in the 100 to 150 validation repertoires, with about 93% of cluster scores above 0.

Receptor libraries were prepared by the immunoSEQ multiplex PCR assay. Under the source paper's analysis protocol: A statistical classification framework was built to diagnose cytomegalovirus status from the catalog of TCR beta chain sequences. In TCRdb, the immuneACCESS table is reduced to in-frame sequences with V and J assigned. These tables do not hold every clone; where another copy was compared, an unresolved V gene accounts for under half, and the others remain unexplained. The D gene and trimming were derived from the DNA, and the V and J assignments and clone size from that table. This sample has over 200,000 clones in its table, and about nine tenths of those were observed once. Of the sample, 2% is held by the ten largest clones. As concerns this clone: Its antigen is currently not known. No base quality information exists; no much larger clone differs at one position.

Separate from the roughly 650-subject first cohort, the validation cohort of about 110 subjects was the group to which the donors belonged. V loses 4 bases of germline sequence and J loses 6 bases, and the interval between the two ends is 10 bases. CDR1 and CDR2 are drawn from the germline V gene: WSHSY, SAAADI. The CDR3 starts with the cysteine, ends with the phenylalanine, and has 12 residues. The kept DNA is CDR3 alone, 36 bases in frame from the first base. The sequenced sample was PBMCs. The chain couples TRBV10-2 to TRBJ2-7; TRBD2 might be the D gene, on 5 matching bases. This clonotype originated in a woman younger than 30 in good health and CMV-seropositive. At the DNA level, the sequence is TGCGCCAGCAGTGTGACTAAGGGCGAGCAGTACTTC. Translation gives CASSVTKGEQYF.